The rows below give T cell receptor beta chains drawn from one sample of a study of early T cells in non-severe SARS-CoV-2 infection. TCRdb passed the 5' RACE reads through MiXCR, listing each CDR3 protein once. The profile shows 68,000 or so distinct CDR3 sequences, roughly 10% of them singletons. Material for sequencing was whole blood. Source of these receptors: an adult who was a healthcare worker with PCR-confirmed SARS-CoV-2 infection or an uninfected control (not recorded which). CDR3s include the opening cysteine and the closing phenylalanine or tryptophan. Each record gives: V gene, D gene, J gene, clone size, CDR3 protein, CDR3 DNA. The D gene is left open where the match is weak. Clone sizes are given selectively: once, few, many, or a class where the clone is expanded.

V gene: TRBV20-1; D gene: .; J gene: TRBJ2-3; clone size: few; CDR3 protein: CSASKGLTADTQYF; CDR3 DNA: TGCAGTGCTAGTAAGGGACTGACTGCAGATACGCAGTATTTT
V gene: TRBV6-1; D gene: .; J gene: TRBJ2-1; clone size: many; CDR3 protein: CASRPGPLLRNEQFF; CDR3 DNA: TGTGCCAGCAGGCCTGGACCTCTTCTTCGGAATGAGCAGTTCTTC
V gene: TRBV7-9; D gene: .; J gene: TRBJ2-2; clone size: .; CDR3 protein: CASSFGRDPNGELFF; CDR3 DNA: TGTGCCAGCAGCTTCGGACGGGATCCAAACGGGGAGCTGTTTTTT
V gene: TRBV20-1; D gene: .; J gene: TRBJ1-1; clone size: few; CDR3 protein: CSAPPREGEAFF; CDR3 DNA: TGCAGTGCACCTCCCAGGGAGGGGGAAGCTTTCTTT
V gene: TRBV20-1; D gene: TRBD2; J gene: TRBJ2-7; clone size: many; CDR3 protein: CSASNTRGAYEQYF; CDR3 DNA: TGCAGTGCTAGCAACACTCGGGGGGCCTACGAGCAGTACTTC
V gene: TRBV6-4; D gene: .; J gene: TRBJ2-3; clone size: few; CDR3 protein: CASSDSNASPDTQYF; CDR3 DNA: TGTGCCAGCAGTGACTCGAATGCGTCTCCAGATACGCAGTATTTT
V gene: TRBV20-1; D gene: TRBD1; J gene: TRBJ2-5; clone size: few; CDR3 protein: CSASSPGTDQETQYF; CDR3 DNA: TGCAGTGCTAGCTCCCCGGGGACAGACCAAGAGACCCAGTACTTC
V gene: TRBV5-1; D gene: .; J gene: TRBJ2-1; clone size: many; CDR3 protein: CASNWEPYDEQFF; CDR3 DNA: TGCGCCAGCAACTGGGAACCCTACGATGAGCAGTTCTTC
V gene: TRBV20-1; D gene: .; J gene: TRBJ2-5; clone size: many; CDR3 protein: CSASGAFQETQYF; CDR3 DNA: TGCAGTGCTAGCGGGGCATTCCAAGAGACCCAGTACTTC
V gene: TRBV10-3; D gene: TRBD1; J gene: TRBJ2-7; clone size: few; CDR3 protein: CAISALGQVKDEQYF; CDR3 DNA: TGTGCCATCAGTGCATTAGGACAGGTGAAAGACGAGCAGTACTTC
V gene: TRBV27; D gene: .; J gene: TRBJ1-6; clone size: few; CDR3 protein: CASSLSRQGGRSPLHF; CDR3 DNA: TGTGCCAGCAGTTTATCGAGGCAGGGCGGCCGATCACCCCTCCACTTT
V gene: TRBV15; D gene: TRBD1; J gene: TRBJ1-4; clone size: .; CDR3 protein: CATRPRQGNEKLFF; CDR3 DNA: TGTGCCACCAGACCGAGACAGGGAAACGAAAAACTGTTTTTT
V gene: TRBV6-5; D gene: .; J gene: TRBJ1-1; clone size: few; CDR3 protein: CASRRDTNTEAFF; CDR3 DNA: TGTGCCAGCAGACGGGACACCAACACTGAAGCTTTCTTT
V gene: TRBV19; D gene: TRBD2; J gene: TRBJ2-1; clone size: .; CDR3 protein: CASRMDSTSGSYNEQFF; CDR3 DNA: TGTGCCAGTAGAATGGACTCGACTAGCGGGTCCTACAATGAGCAGTTCTTC
V gene: TRBV20-1; D gene: .; J gene: TRBJ1-2; clone size: many; CDR3 protein: CSASKSARGGYTF; CDR3 DNA: TGCAGTGCTAGTAAGTCGGCGCGAGGAGGCTACACCTTC
V gene: TRBV10-3; D gene: .; J gene: TRBJ2-1; clone size: .; CDR3 protein: CAISDNQGRPNEQFF; CDR3 DNA: TGTGCCATCAGTGACAATCAGGGGCGTCCGAATGAGCAGTTCTTC